Below, 14 T cell receptor beta chains from the same sample are listed, as sequenced in a study of cytomegalovirus exposure and HLA in healthy donors. The PCR contained 60 Vbeta and 13 Jbeta primers. Sequencing was performed with immunoSEQ multiplex PCR; in TCRdb, only in-frame clones are kept and a portion is missing. The table has 160,000 or so clones, 65% to 85% seen once. Source material: PBMCs. These receptor sequences come from a male donor in good health and CMV-seropositive.

V gene TRBV30 combines with J gene TRBJ2-5; 9 positions match TRBD2. The J call may be mistaken, given a closer DNA end match to TRBJ2-7. The CDR3 loop spans 17 amino acids. Germline lookup yields CDR1 GTSNPN and CDR2 SVGIG (reference sequence). CDR3: CAWSSTPASGRSAEQYF. The CDR3, as DNA: TGTGCCTGGAGTTCTACCCCTGCGAGCGGGAGGTCAGCCGAGCAGTACTTC.

CDR3 coding DNA: TGTGCCAGCAGCCATAACCCGGCTAAGGGACAGGGGATGTTCTATAGCAATCAGCCCCAGCATTTT. Residues: CASSHNPAKGQGMFYSNQPQHF. This chain uses TRBV4-2 with TRBJ1-5; 10 bases map to TRBD1. The CDR3 contains 22 residues. Germline CDR1 reads LGHNA; CDR2 reads YNFKEQ. With V trimmed by 3 bases and J by 0 bases, 20 bases remained unmatched.

The chain carries TRBV6-5 and TRBJ2-5, with 9 nucleotides matching TRBD1. With 1 base clipped from V and 4 bases from J, the junction kept 7 bases outside the gene matches. The V gene's germline CDR1 is MNHEY and CDR2 SVGAGI. The CDR3 consists of 16 residues. The CDR3 spells CASSYLRTGGGETQYF. CDR3 in DNA: TGTGCCAGCAGTTACTTACGAACAGGGGGCGGAGAGACCCAGTACTTC.

A single count supports this clone. CDR3 amino acids: CASMGDTGNTIYF. In nucleotides, the CDR3 is TGTGCCAGCATGGGGGACACCGGAAACACCATATATTTT. V gene TRBV2 combines with J gene TRBJ1-3, with D perhaps TRBD1 (6 bases). In germline, CDR1 is SNHLY, CDR2 FYNNEI. Trimming left V 7 bases short and J 4 bases short, with 11 bases between. This CDR3 spans 13 amino acids.

V usage is TRBV11-3 and J usage is TRBJ1-3; the match to TRBD1 covers 7 bases. The ends lost 3 bases at V and 0 bases at J; junction bases unmatched: 5. Germline V gene data show CDR1 as SGHNT and CDR2 as YENEEA. The CDR3 is 16 amino acids. CDR3 sequence reads: CASSFGDSNSGNTIYF. In nucleotides, the CDR3 is TGTGCCAGCAGCTTCGGGGACAGTAACTCTGGAAACACCATATATTTT.

The sample holds one count of this clone. V usage is TRBV7-9 and J usage is TRBJ2-7; 7 bases fit TRBD2. J was trimmed by 7 bases and V by 0 bases; bases with no gene match: 9. The CDR3 is made up of 15 amino acids. Germline CDR1 and CDR2: SEHNR and FQNEAQ (reference sequence). The CDR3 nucleotides are TGTGCCAGCAGCTTAGCGGGAGGGCCCGGAATAGAGCAGTACTTC. It codes for CASSLAGGPGIEQYF.

The gene calls are TRBV5-1 and TRBJ2-1; 7 nucleotides agree with TRBD1. The germline V gene encodes CDR1 SGHRS and CDR2 YFSETQ. With V trimmed by 0 bases and J by 3 bases, 6 bases remained unmatched. This CDR3 comprises 16 residues. The CDR3: CASSLGGTDIYNEQFF. Here the CDR3 DNA reads TGCGCCAGCAGCTTGGGGGGGACAGATATCTACAATGAGCAGTTCTTC.

This chain links TRBV30 with TRBJ1-2; D unclear. Trimming cost V 0 bases and J 10 bases, with 6 bases left between them. The CDR3 has 10 residues. Germline CDR1 and CDR2: GTSNPN and SVGIG (reference sequence). CDR3 in DNA: TGTGCCTGGAGTGTACAACCCTACACCTTC. Protein product: CAWSVQPYTF.

Comments on this clone: A read error may account for a junction end that differs from germline. This chain links TRBV7-9 with TRBJ1-1; 7 bases match TRBD1. The CDR3 is made up of 15 amino acids. Germline loops: CDR1 SEHNR, CDR2 FQNEAQ (reference sequence). CDR3 residues: CSSSLDQGVHTEAFF. The CDR3 nucleotides are TGTTCCAGCAGCTTAGACCAGGGGGTGCACACTGAAGCTTTCTTT.

CDR3 protein: CASSYPGLAVTETQYF. The DNA of the CDR3 is TGTGCCAGCAGTTACCCGGGACTAGCGGTAACTGAGACCCAGTACTTC. This chain connects TRBV5-4 to TRBJ2-5; the match to TRBD2 covers 11 bases. The CDR3 covers 16 residues. Germline lookup yields CDR1 SGHNT and CDR2 YYREEE (reference sequence). V shed 5 bases and J 5 bases; nucleotides not matched to a gene: 11.

This clone has only a few counts. The rearrangement joins TRBV27 to TRBJ2-5; 14 bases line up with TRBD2. Looked up from germline, CDR1 is MNHEY and CDR2 is SMNVEV (reference sequence). The length of the CDR3 is 16 residues. J gave up 5 bases and V 5 bases, and 7 bases lay outside the gene matches. The DNA of the CDR3 is TGTGCCAGCAGTCTGGGACTAGCGGGAGTATGGGAGACCCAGTACTTC. Amino acid sequence: CASSLGLAGVWETQYF.

This clone was seen once. This rearrangement joins TRBV18 to TRBJ2-7, with 12 bases lining up with TRBD2. CDR3 size: 15 residues. Germline assignment: CDR1 KGHSH and CDR2 LQKENI. V gave up 2 bases and J gave up 4 bases; unmatched junction bases: 3. CDR3 coding DNA: TGTGCCAGCTCACCAAGACTAGCGGGAGTGTACGAGCAGTACTTC. Translated, it gives CASSPRLAGVYEQYF.

A remark on this clone: The germline gene is not matched at one end of the junction; a read error may be the cause. The chain joins TRBV7-9 to TRBJ1-5; 9 nucleotides align to TRBD1. CDR3 length equals 13 residues. CDR1 SEHNR and CDR2 FQNEAQ come from the germline V gene (reference sequence). CDR3 region: CSSGQGTGQPQHF. CDR3 in DNA: TGTTCCAGCGGACAGGGGACCGGCCAGCCCCAGCATTTT.

This chain uses TRBV4-2 with TRBJ2-2; no firm D call. CDR1 and CDR2 (germline): LGHNA, YNFKEQ. V was clipped by 0 bases and J by 4 bases, with 6 bases between them. The CDR3 extends over 14 amino acids. CDR3 region: CASSQDFSTGELFF. The CDR3 DNA follows: TGTGCCAGCAGCCAAGATTTTAGCACCGGGGAGCTGTTTTTT.